Each of the 23 T cell receptor beta chains below was sequenced from the same sample in a study of blood T cell repertoires in COVID-19. Method: immunoSEQ multiplex PCR; TCRdb's copy keeps in-frame clones and lacks some. The sample includes around 190,000 clones, about 80% of them seen just once. Sample: peripheral blood. The receptors stem from a man in his sixties with acute or convalescent COVID-19.

The V call is TRBV6-6, the J call TRBJ1-1, with 7 nucleotides matching TRBD1. CDR3 length: 14 residues. The trim removed 5 bases at V and 5 bases at J, leaving 8 bases unmatched. Germline-derived CDR1 and CDR2 are MNHNY and SVGAGI (reference sequence). This CDR3 reads CASSPTGARTEAFF. DNA of the CDR3: TGTGCCAGCAGTCCTACAGGGGCCCGAACTGAAGCTTTCTTT.

V is TRBV9 and J is TRBJ1-3, with TRBD1 matching 7 bases. This CDR3 has 16 residues. The germline V gene encodes CDR1 SGDLS and CDR2 YYNGEE. V lost 4 bases, J lost 0 bases, and 7 bases stayed unmatched. CDR3 DNA sequence: TGTGCCAGCAGCTTACCGGGACAGCGCTCTGGAAACACCATATATTTT. As protein: CASSLPGQRSGNTIYF.

V and J are TRBV7-2 and TRBJ2-3, with D possibly matching TRBD2 (6 bases). This CDR3 region has 19 residues. V was pared by 0 bases and J by 2 bases, with 21 bases between. CDR1 is SGHTA and CDR2 is FQGNSA in the germline V gene. CDR3 in amino acids: CASSLAPGLLLLITDTQYF. As DNA, the CDR3 is TGTGCCAGCAGCTTAGCCCCGGGACTCCTACTCCTCATCACAGATACGCAGTATTTT.

This sequence joins TRBV6-2 or TRBV6-3 and TRBJ2-3; 8 nucleotides agree with TRBD1. This CDR3 has 15 amino acids. The V gene end was trimmed by 2 bases and the J gene end by 3 bases; junction bases not matched to a gene: 4. Germline V gene lookup returns CDR1 MNHEY and CDR2 SVGEGT. CDR3 bases: TGTGCCAGCAGTTACCAGGGGGCAGGTACAGATACGCAGTATTTT. This codes for CASSYQGAGTDTQYF.

The V call is TRBV7-8, the J call TRBJ2-7; 7 bases are a match to TRBD2. Germline V CDR1 and CDR2: SGHVS, FQNEAQ. This CDR3 spans 18 amino acids. With V trimmed by 2 bases and J by 3 bases, 16 bases remained unmatched. CDR3 in amino acids: CASSLFPLTSAAIYEQYF. Here the CDR3 DNA reads TGTGCCAGCAGCTTATTCCCCCTCACTAGCGCGGCCATCTACGAGCAGTACTTC.

The V gene is TRBV24-1, the J gene TRBJ2-3, with 9 bases fitting TRBD2. After removal of 5 bases from V and 6 bases from J, the junction contained 17 bases not matched to a gene. Looked up from germline, CDR1 is KGHDR and CDR2 is SFDVKD. This CDR3 region has 18 residues. Here the CDR3 DNA reads TGTGCCACCAGTGCCGTCCCGGGACTAGCCGGGCGCCAGGATACGCAGTATTTT. It encodes CATSAVPGLAGRQDTQYF.

The chain links TRBV6-5 to TRBJ1-4; D is possibly TRBD1 (5 bases). The CDR3 runs to 15 residues. The V gene lost 0 bases and the J gene lost 8 bases, with 13 bases spanning the gap. Per germline, CDR1 MNHEY and CDR2 SVGAGI. The CDR3, as DNA: TGTGCCAGCAGTTACTCCCCGGGGGTAGGGGAAAAACTGTTTTTT. It translates to CASSYSPGVGEKLFF.

The chain combines TRBV6-5 with TRBJ1-4; D unresolved. This CDR3 spans 13 amino acids. Germline CDR1 and CDR2: MNHEY and SVGAGI. Trimming pared 5 bases from V and 8 bases from J, leaving 12 bases between. The CDR3 region is CASSPREGEKLFF. Here the CDR3 DNA reads TGTGCCAGCAGTCCCCGTGAGGGCGAAAAACTGTTTTTT.

The rearrangement links TRBV25-1 to TRBJ1-5; D perhaps matches TRBD1 (6 bases). The germline V gene encodes CDR1 MGHDK and CDR2 SYGVNS. The CDR3 has 12 residues. Trimming took 9 bases from V and 6 from J, leaving 12 bases between them. CDR3 DNA: TGTGCCAGTGGCAGGGGTTTTCAGCCCCAGCATTTT. It yields the protein CASGRGFQPQHF.

The V and J genes are TRBV15 and TRBJ1-2; TRBD1 matches at 7 bases. Trimming cost V 1 base and J 3 bases; bases outside gene matches: 8. Per germline, CDR1 LNHNV and CDR2 YYDKDF (reference sequence). This CDR3 comprises 16 residues. Here the CDR3 DNA reads TGTGCCACCAGCAGAGGGGGGGACAGCCGACACTATGGCTACACCTTC. This translates into CATSRGGDSRHYGYTF.

Turning to this clone: The sample carries other DNA sequences with the same CDR3. V gene TRBV19 combines with J gene TRBJ1-1; D remains unclear. Trimming removed 3 bases from V and 1 base from J, with 6 bases in between. The germline V gene encodes CDR1 LNHDA and CDR2 SQIVND (reference sequence). The CDR3 is 13 amino acids. CDR3 in amino acids: CASSISGNTEAFF. The CDR3 DNA reads TGTGCCAGTAGTATTTCCGGGAACACTGAAGCTTTCTTT.

The genes are TRBV24-1 and TRBJ2-1, with a possible D match to TRBD1 (6 bases). The CDR3 consists of 12 residues. Germline CDR1 KGHDR, CDR2 SFDVKD. With 6 bases removed from V and 7 bases from J, the gap between germline ends came to 9 bases. Here the CDR3 reads CATSQGLNEQFF. The CDR3 DNA sequence: TGTGCCACCAGTCAGGGGCTGAATGAGCAGTTCTTC.

The chain is built from TRBV4-3 and TRBJ2-1; maybe TRBD1 (6 bases). The CDR3 extends over 15 amino acids. The germline V gene encodes CDR1 LGHNA and CDR2 YSLEER. V was trimmed by 0 bases and J by 7 bases, leaving 13 bases between them. CDR3 bases: TGCGCCAGCAGCCAAGACCAGGGGCGGTTTAATGAGCAGTTCTTC. This sequence encodes CASSQDQGRFNEQFF.

This clone was picked up one time. This chain uses TRBV19 with TRBJ2-3; 11 bases align to TRBD2. The V gene's germline CDR1 is LNHDA and CDR2 SQIVND (reference sequence). J gave up 3 bases and V 4 bases, and 3 bases lay outside the gene matches. The CDR3 has 15 amino acids. CDR3 DNA: TGTGCCAGTAGTACTAGCGGGGGGCGAACAGATACGCAGTATTTT. This translates into CASSTSGGRTDTQYF.

The chain recombines TRBV7-2 with TRBJ1-5; TRBD1 agrees at 9 bases. The CDR3 is 17 residues long. Germline V gives CDR1 SGHTA, CDR2 FQGNSA. The V and J ends lost 2 bases and 7 bases, in that order; junction bases with no gene match: 12. DNA of the CDR3: TGTGCCAGCAGCTTATCGTGGACAGGGGATGGAGGACAGCCCCAGCATTTT. It codes for CASSLSWTGDGGQPQHF.

The chain combines TRBV20-1 with TRBJ1-1; 8 bases are a match to TRBD1. The CDR3 length is 13 residues. CDR1 and CDR2 (germline): DFQATT, SNEGSKA (reference sequence). Trimming removed 3 bases from V and 11 bases from J; junction bases left unmatched: 11. CDR3 coding DNA: TGCAGTGCTAGTTTACTGGGGCAGGGGGCGGCTTTCTTT. Its protein product is CSASLLGQGAAFF.

This clone was picked up one time. V and J are TRBV6-5 and TRBJ2-3; 8 bases match TRBD2. The length of the CDR3 is 13 residues. From germline, CDR1 is MNHEY and CDR2 SVGAGI. The ends lost 4 bases at V and 8 bases at J; junction bases unmatched: 5. CDR3 DNA: TGTGCCAGCAGTTCTGAGACTAGCGCTACGCAGTATTTT. As protein: CASSSETSATQYF.

V and J are TRBV7-9 and TRBJ1-1; no clear D. V was shortened by 6 bases and J by 0 bases, with 20 bases between the two germline ends. The CDR3 runs 17 residues. Looked up from germline, CDR1 is SEHNR and CDR2 is FQNEAQ (reference sequence). The CDR3 here is CASSSRHVALMNTEAFF. CDR3 coding DNA: TGTGCCAGCAGTTCCCGACATGTGGCGTTGATGAACACTGAAGCTTTCTTT.

V gene TRBV12-5 combines with J gene TRBJ1-2, with 7 bases that match TRBD1. This CDR3 region has 15 residues. Germline trimming cut 4 bases from V and 6 bases from J; bases unmatched to any gene: 11. The V gene's germline CDR1 is LGHNT and CDR2 FRNRAP. CDR3 DNA: TGTGCTAGTGGTTGGACAGGACAGCTAAATAATGGCTACACCTTC. Translated, it gives CASGWTGQLNNGYTF.

This chain uses TRBV11-2 with TRBJ2-1, with a possible D match to TRBD2 (5 bases). V lost 5 bases and J 3 bases, leaving 14 bases between the germline ends. Germline values: CDR1 SGHAT, CDR2 FQNNGV. CDR3 length equals 15 residues. The CDR3 sequence is CASSARLTSYNEQFF. DNA for the CDR3: TGTGCCAGCAGCGCCAGACTCACTAGCTACAATGAGCAGTTCTTC.

This chain joins TRBV10-3 and TRBJ2-1, with D possibly matching TRBD2 (6 bases). The CDR3 spans 17 residues. V lost 10 bases to trimming and J lost 0 bases, with 22 bases between them. Germline lookup yields CDR1 ENHRY and CDR2 SYGVKD. The CDR3, as DNA: TGTGCCACCGCCCGGAATTTAGCGGAGAGCTCCTACAATGAGCAGTTCTTC. Protein sequence: CATARNLAESSYNEQFF.

This sequence joins TRBV11-2 and TRBJ2-7; 9 bases agree with TRBD2. CDR1 and CDR2 from the germline V gene are SGHAT and FQNNGV. V shed 1 base and J 5 bases; nucleotides not matched to a gene: 6. There are 15 residues in the CDR3. The CDR3: CASSLVGAGGHEQYF. In DNA form, the CDR3 reads TGTGCCAGCAGCTTAGTCGGAGCGGGAGGACACGAGCAGTACTTC.

This chain connects TRBV10-3 to TRBJ2-7; 7 positions match TRBD2. V gave up 11 bases and J gave up 1 base; unmatched junction bases: 14. CDR1 and CDR2 from the germline V gene are ENHRY and SYGVKD. The CDR3 extends over 15 amino acids. The CDR3: CAVKGRAGTSYEQYF. The CDR3 DNA reads TGTGCCGTCAAAGGTCGAGCGGGGACTTCCTACGAGCAGTACTTC.